This is a list of T cell receptor beta chains from one sample in a study of OX40 agonist ivuxolimab in advanced cancers. Method: immunoSEQ multiplex PCR; TCRdb's copy keeps in-frame clones and lacks some. The table has about 76,000 clones, roughly 91% seen once. The sequencing here drew on CD4+ or CD8+ T cells sorted from blood, taken in a trial of the OX40 agonist ivuxolimab. The origin of the receptors is an adult with an advanced solid tumor such as melanoma, head and neck, liver or kidney cancer. The CDR3 runs from the conserved cysteine through the conserved F or W. Each record gives: J gene, D gene, clone size, V gene, CDR3 protein, CDR3 DNA. D genes are given only for firm matches. Clone size is stated in some rows and not others, as once, few, many or a class when expanded.

TRBJ1-1 TRBD1 - TRBV27 CASSLKTGSTEAFF TGTGCCAGCAGTTTAAAGACAGGGAGCACTGAAGCTTTCTTT
TRBJ2-2 TRBD2 - TRBV7-6 CASSRTSINTGELFF TGTGCCAGCAGCCGGACTAGCATAAACACCGGGGAGCTGTTTTTT
TRBJ2-5 TRBD2 few TRBV5-1 CASAGGRVGTQYF TGCGCCAGCGCGGGAGGAAGGGTAGGGACCCAGTACTTC
TRBJ2-7 - - TRBV7-2 CASSLVGRGSREQYF TGTGCCAGCAGCTTAGTCGGCAGGGGATCTCGCGAGCAGTACTTC
TRBJ2-5 TRBD2 - TRBV30 CAWAGGPSETQYF TGTGCCTGGGCGGGAGGGCCATCAGAGACCCAGTACTTC
TRBJ2-3 TRBD1 - TRBV10-3 CAISEFGTGPDTQYF TGTGCCATCAGTGAGTTTGGGACAGGGCCAGATACGCAGTATTTT
TRBJ2-2 - - TRBV4-1 CASSQTRNTGELFF TGCGCCAGCAGCCAGACTAGGAACACCGGGGAGCTGTTTTTT
TRBJ2-7 - - TRBV5-1 CASSLNSLPYEQYF TGCGCCAGCAGCTTGAACAGCCTCCCCTACGAGCAGTACTTC
TRBJ2-7 - few TRBV7-9 CASRLEALEQYF TGTGCCAGCAGATTAGAAGCCCTCGAGCAGTACTTC
TRBJ2-2 - - TRBV19 CASSPQGNTGELFF TGTGCCAGTAGTCCACAGGGGAACACCGGGGAGCTGTTTTTT
TRBJ1-4 - - TRBV4-1 CASSQQGGVGEKLFF TGCGCCAGCAGCCAGCAGGGCGGGGTTGGGGAAAAACTGTTTTTT
TRBJ1-2 - - TRBV6-5 CASSYGESYGYTF TGTGCCAGCAGTTACGGGGAGAGCTATGGCTACACCTTC
TRBJ1-2 - few TRBV14 CASSQGQGYGYTF TGTGCCAGCAGCCAAGGGCAAGGCTATGGCTACACCTTC
TRBJ2-2 - - TRBV6-5 CASKNTGELFF TGTGCCAGCAAAAACACCGGGGAGCTGTTTTTT
TRBJ1-3 TRBD1 - TRBV15 CATSRDAGGNGNTIYF TGTGCCACCAGCAGAGATGCAGGGGGGAATGGAAACACCATATATTTT
TRBJ2-5 - - TRBV7-9 CASSLVVGLPETQYF TGTGCCAGCAGCTTAGTTGTGGGGCTCCCAGAGACCCAGTACTTC
TRBJ2-3 TRBD2 - TRBV6-5 CASRPTSGRMDTQYF TGTGCCAGCAGGCCGACTAGCGGGAGAATGGATACGCAGTATTTT
TRBJ1-3 - - TRBV9 CASSVEPFSGNTIYF TGTGCCAGCAGCGTAGAGCCATTCTCTGGAAACACCATATATTTT
TRBJ1-2 - - TRBV28 CASSYRFGYTF TGTGCCAGCAGTTACAGGTTTGGCTACACCTTC
TRBJ2-1 - - TRBV19 CASSIFSGNHNEQFF TGTGCCAGTAGTATATTTTCCGGGAATCACAATGAGCAGTTCTTC
TRBJ2-3 - - TRBV9 CASSVGGLVGTDTQYF TGTGCCAGCAGCGTGGGGGGCTTAGTCGGCACAGATACGCAGTATTTT
TRBJ1-1 TRBD1 - TRBV5-6 CASSLEGTDMNTEAFF TGTGCCAGCAGCTTGGAAGGGACAGATATGAACACTGAAGCTTTCTTT
TRBJ1-1 - - TRBV4-1 CASSQSQGWDTEAFF TGCGCCAGCAGCCAAAGTCAGGGTTGGGACACTGAAGCTTTCTTT
TRBJ2-7 TRBD2 - TRBV4-1 CASSQGLAGLSYEQYF TGCGCCAGCAGCCAGGGACTAGCGGGACTATCCTACGAGCAGTACTTC
TRBJ1-5 TRBD1 once TRBV19 CASSIVSRGKEESHF TGTGCCAGTAGTATAGTCAGCAGGGGGAAGGAAGAAAGTCATTTT
TRBJ2-1 - - TRBV6-6 CASSYSFLDPRDEQFF TGTGCCAGCAGTTACTCCTTTCTTGACCCCCGGGATGAGCAGTTCTTC
TRBJ2-6 TRBD1 - TRBV27 CASSPGQGYAASPDIVLTF TGTGCCAGCAGTCCCGGACAGGGCTATGCGGCTAGCCCCGACATCGTCCTGACTTTC
TRBJ1-3 TRBD1 - TRBV5-6 CASSLWGQTSSGNTIYF TGTGCCAGCAGCTTGTGGGGACAGACCTCCTCTGGAAACACCATATATTTT
TRBJ2-6 - - TRBV19 CASSMDGFLYSGANVLTF TGTGCCAGTAGTATGGATGGTTTCCTTTACTCTGGGGCCAACGTCCTGACTTTC
TRBJ2-2 - - TRBV7-3 CASSPLAGTGELFF TGTGCCAGCAGCCCCCTGGCAGGCACCGGGGAGCTGTTTTTT
TRBJ1-2 - - TRBV7-9 CASTKGLHSGYTF TGTGCCAGCACCAAGGGACTGCATAGCGGCTACACCTTC
TRBJ2-3 - - TRBV5-1 CASMASLASTDTQYF TGCGCCAGTATGGCCAGCCTCGCTAGCACAGATACGCAGTATTTT
TRBJ2-7 TRBD1 - TRBV6-5 CASRYSGQGAYEQYF TGTGCCAGCAGGTATTCGGGACAGGGCGCCTACGAGCAGTACTTC
TRBJ2-4 TRBD2 - TRBV10-1 CASSAHSGGRAKNIQYF TGCGCCAGCAGTGCCCATTCGGGGGGGCGGGCCAAAAACATTCAGTACTTC
TRBJ1-3 - once TRBV28 CASTQTGISGNTIYF TGTGCCAGCACCCAAACCGGAATCTCTGGAAACACCATATATTTT
TRBJ2-2 - - TRBV25-1 CASSARVQTGELFF TGTGCCAGCAGTGCCCGGGTCCAAACCGGGGAGCTGTTTTTT
TRBJ2-1 TRBD1 - TRBV9 CASSPGTGAEQFF TGTGCCAGCAGCCCCGGGACAGGGGCTGAGCAGTTCTTC
TRBJ2-3 TRBD1 - TRBV6-1 CASSEETGGADTQYF TGTGCCAGCAGTGAAGAGACAGGGGGCGCAGATACGCAGTATTTT
TRBJ2-5 TRBD2 few TRBV6-6 CASSYGGRGRETQYF TGTGCCAGCAGTTACGGCGGGAGGGGTAGAGAGACCCAGTACTTC
TRBJ2-1 TRBD2 - TRBV27 CASSSTSLANEQFF TGTGCCAGCAGTTCCACCTCACTAGCGAATGAGCAGTTCTTC
TRBJ2-3 TRBD2 - TRBV6-6 CASSYLAVRTDTQYF TGTGCCAGCAGTTACCTAGCGGTTCGCACAGATACGCAGTATTTT
TRBJ2-2 TRBD2 - TRBV10-2 CATPREGLNTGELFF TGCGCCACCCCCCGGGAGGGTTTGAACACCGGGGAGCTGTTTTTT
TRBJ2-5 TRBD1 - TRBV6-1 CASSVRRDRGEETQYF TGTGCCAGCAGTGTAAGGCGGGACAGGGGGGAAGAGACCCAGTACTTC
TRBJ1-5 - - TRBV4-1 CASSQDVGNQPQHF TGCGCCAGCAGCCAAGACGTGGGCAATCAGCCCCAGCATTTT
TRBJ2-7 - - TRBV4-1 CASSQERIGTGAYEQYF TGCGCCAGCAGCCAAGAAAGGATCGGGACTGGTGCCTACGAGCAGTACTTC
TRBJ2-7 TRBD2 - TRBV6-4 CASSEENSGSYEQYF TGTGCCAGCAGTGAAGAGAATAGCGGGAGTTACGAGCAGTACTTC
TRBJ2-7 - once TRBV10-3 CAISEDRVNRIPYEQYF TGTGCCATCAGTGAGGATCGCGTGAACAGGATACCGTACGAGCAGTACTTC
TRBJ1-5 - - TRBV19 CASSIERQDQPQHF TGTGCCAGTAGTATAGAAAGACAGGATCAGCCCCAGCATTTT
TRBJ1-1 - - TRBV6-1 CAGAGQGMNTEAFF TGTGCCGGAGCGGGGCAGGGGATGAACACTGAAGCTTTCTTT
TRBJ1-2 TRBD1 - TRBV19 CASRGQRGVYGYTF TGTGCCAGTAGGGGACAGAGGGGCGTCTATGGCTACACCTTC
TRBJ2-1 - - TRBV19 CASSIGTPISSYNEQFF TGTGCCAGTAGTATTGGTACTCCGATAAGCTCCTACAATGAGCAGTTCTTC
TRBJ1-5 - - TRBV28 CASSFGGYSNQPQHF TGTGCCAGCAGTTTTGGAGGTTATAGCAATCAGCCCCAGCATTTT
TRBJ1-2 - - TRBV7-9 CASTDSPPGYTF TGTGCCAGCACCGACAGTCCGCCCGGCTACACCTTC
TRBJ2-1 TRBD2 - TRBV7-9 CASSLVTGRPDNEQFF TGTGCCAGCAGCTTAGTGACCGGGAGGCCCGACAATGAGCAGTTCTTC
TRBJ2-2 - few TRBV11-2 CASSPYGGLIPGELFF TGTGCCAGCAGCCCTTACGGAGGGTTAATCCCCGGGGAGCTGTTTTTT
TRBJ1-2 - - TRBV6-1 CASSEWGDSGYGYTF TGTGCCAGCAGTGAATGGGGCGACAGTGGCTATGGCTACACCTTC